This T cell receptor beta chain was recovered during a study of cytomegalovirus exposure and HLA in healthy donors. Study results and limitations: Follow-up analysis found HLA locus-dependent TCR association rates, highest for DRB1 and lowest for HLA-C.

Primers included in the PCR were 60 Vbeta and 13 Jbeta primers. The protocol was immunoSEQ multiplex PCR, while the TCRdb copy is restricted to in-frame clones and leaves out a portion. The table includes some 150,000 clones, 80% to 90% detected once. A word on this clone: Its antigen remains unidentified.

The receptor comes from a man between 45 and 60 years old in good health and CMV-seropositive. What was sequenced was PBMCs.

CDR3 DNA sequence: TGTGCCAGCAGTGTTCGGCGGGTGAACCCCACAGATACGCAGTATTTT. Protein sequence: CASSVRRVNPTDTQYF. The chain combines TRBV2 with TRBJ2-3; TRBD2 is a possible D gene (5 bases). CDR1 is SNHLY, CDR2 FYNNEI, per germline. The CDR3 length is 16 residues. V lost 4 bases and J lost 2, with 16 bases in between.